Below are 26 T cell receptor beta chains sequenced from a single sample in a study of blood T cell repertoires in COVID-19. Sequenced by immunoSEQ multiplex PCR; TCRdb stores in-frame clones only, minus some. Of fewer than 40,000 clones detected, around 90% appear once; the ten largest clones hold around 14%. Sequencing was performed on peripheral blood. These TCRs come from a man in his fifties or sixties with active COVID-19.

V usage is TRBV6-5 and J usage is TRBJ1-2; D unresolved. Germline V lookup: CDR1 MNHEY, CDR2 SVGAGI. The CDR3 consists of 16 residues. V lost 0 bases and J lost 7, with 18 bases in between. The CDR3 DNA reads TGTGCCAGCAGTTACTCGGGCCCGGGTAGGGAGCCTGGCTACACCTTC. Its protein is CASSYSGPGREPGYTF.

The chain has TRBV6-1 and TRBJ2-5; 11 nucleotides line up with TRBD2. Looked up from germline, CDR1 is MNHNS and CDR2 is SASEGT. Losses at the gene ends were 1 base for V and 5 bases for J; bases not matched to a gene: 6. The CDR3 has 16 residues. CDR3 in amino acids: CASSEVAGGPVETQYF. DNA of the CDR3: TGTGCCAGCAGTGAAGTAGCGGGAGGGCCTGTTGAGACCCAGTACTTC.

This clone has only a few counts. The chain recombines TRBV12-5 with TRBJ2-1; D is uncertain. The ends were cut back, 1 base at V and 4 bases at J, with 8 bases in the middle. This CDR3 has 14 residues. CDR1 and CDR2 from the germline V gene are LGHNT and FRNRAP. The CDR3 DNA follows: TGTGCTAGTGGTTTGGGGGCAGGTTACAATGAGCAGTTCTTC. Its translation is CASGLGAGYNEQFF. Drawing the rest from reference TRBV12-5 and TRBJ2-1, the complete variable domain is DARVTQTPRHKVTEMGQEVTMRCQPILGHNTVFWYRQTMMQGLELLAYFRNRAPLDDSGMPKDRFSAEMPDATLATLKIQPSEPRDSAVYFCASGLGAGYNEQFFGPGTRLTVL.

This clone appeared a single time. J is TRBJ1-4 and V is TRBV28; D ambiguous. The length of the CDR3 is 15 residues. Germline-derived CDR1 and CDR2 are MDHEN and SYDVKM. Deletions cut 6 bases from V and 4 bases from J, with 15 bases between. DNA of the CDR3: TGTGCCAGCAGCCCCGGTGGAGGGTATAATGAAAAACTGTTTTTT. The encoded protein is CASSPGGGYNEKLFF.

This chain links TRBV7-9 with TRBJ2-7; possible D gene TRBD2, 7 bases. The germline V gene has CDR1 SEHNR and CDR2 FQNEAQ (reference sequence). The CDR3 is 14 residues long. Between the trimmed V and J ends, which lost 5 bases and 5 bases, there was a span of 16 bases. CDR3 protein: CASSRMGGPDEQYF. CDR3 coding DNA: TGTGCCAGCAGCCGGATGGGGGGGCCGGACGAGCAGTACTTC.

For the CDR3, the DNA is TGTGCCAGCAGCAAAACTAGGGCGGACGAGCAGTACTTC. It translates to CASSKTRADEQYF. The chain uses TRBV7-8 and TRBJ2-7; a weak D match, TRBD2 (5 bases). V was shortened by 5 bases and J by 5 bases, with 13 bases between the two germline ends. Germline V lookup: CDR1 SGHVS, CDR2 FQNEAQ. There are 13 residues in the CDR3. Filled out from reference TRBV7-8 and TRBJ2-7, the complete variable domain reads GAGVSQSPRYKVAKRGQDVALRCDPISGHVSLFWYQQALGQGPEFLTYFQNEAQLDKSGLPSDRFFAERPEGSVSTLKIQRTQQEDSAVYLCASSKTRADEQYFGPGTRLTVT.

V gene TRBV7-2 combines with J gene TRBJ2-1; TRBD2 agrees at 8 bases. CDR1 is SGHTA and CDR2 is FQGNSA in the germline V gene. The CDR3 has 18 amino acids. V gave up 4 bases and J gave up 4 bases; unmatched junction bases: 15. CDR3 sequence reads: CASSSGTRGYRVYNEQFF. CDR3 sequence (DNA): TGTGCCAGCAGCTCCGGGACTAGGGGATACCGCGTATACAATGAGCAGTTCTTC.

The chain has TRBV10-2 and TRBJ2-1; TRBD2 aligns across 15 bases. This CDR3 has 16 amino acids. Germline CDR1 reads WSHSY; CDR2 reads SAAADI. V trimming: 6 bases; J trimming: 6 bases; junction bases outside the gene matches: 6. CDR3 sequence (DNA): TGCGCCAGCAGGGAACGGACTAGCGGGAGGGCCAATGAGCAGTTCTTC. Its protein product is CASRERTSGRANEQFF.

In nucleotides, the CDR3 is TGTGCCAGCAGCCGACAGGGGGCAAAAGGCCCGAGGGAAGATACGCAGTATTTT. This codes for CASSRQGAKGPREDTQYF. The chain recombines TRBV5-8 with TRBJ2-3, with 10 bases matching TRBD1. Trimming at V came to 4 bases and at J to 5 bases, leaving 16 bases not matched to a gene. The germline CDR1 and CDR2 sequences are SGHTS and YDEGEE. The CDR3 is made up of 18 amino acids. Full variable domain (outside the CDR3, taken from reference TRBV5-8 and TRBJ2-3): EAGVTQSPTHLIKTRGQQATLRCSPISGHTSVYWYQQALGLGLQFLLWYDEGEERNRGNFPPRFSGRQFPNYSSELNVNALELEDSALYLCASSRQGAKGPREDTQYFGPGTRLTVL.

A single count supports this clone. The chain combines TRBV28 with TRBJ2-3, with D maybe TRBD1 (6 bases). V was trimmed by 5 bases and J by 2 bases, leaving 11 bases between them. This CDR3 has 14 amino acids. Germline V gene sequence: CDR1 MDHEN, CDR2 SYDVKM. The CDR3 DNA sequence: TGTGCCAGCAGTATTACAGGGACCACAGATACGCAGTATTTT. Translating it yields CASSITGTTDTQYF.

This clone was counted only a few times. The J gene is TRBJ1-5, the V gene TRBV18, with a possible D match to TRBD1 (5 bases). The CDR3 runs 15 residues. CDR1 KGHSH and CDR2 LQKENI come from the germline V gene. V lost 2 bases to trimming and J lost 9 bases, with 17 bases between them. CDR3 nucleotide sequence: TGTGCCAGCTCACCAGGGACTTCCTCAGGCGGGCCCCAGCATTTT. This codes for CASSPGTSSGGPQHF.

CDR3 coding DNA: TGTGCCAGCAGTTACTCGGGGACAGGGGCGGGCACTGAAGCTTTCTTT. Translating it yields CASSYSGTGAGTEAFF. The gene calls are TRBV6-5 and TRBJ1-1; 10 positions agree with TRBD1. J was trimmed by 4 bases and V by 0 bases; bases with no gene match: 5. There are 16 residues in the CDR3. The germline V gene has CDR1 MNHEY and CDR2 SVGAGI.

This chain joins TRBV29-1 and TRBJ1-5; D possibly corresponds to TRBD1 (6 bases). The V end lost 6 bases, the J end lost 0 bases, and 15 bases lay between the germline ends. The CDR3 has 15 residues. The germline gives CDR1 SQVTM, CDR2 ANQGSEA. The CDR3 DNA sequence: TGCAGCGTATTGGACAGCCCGTATAGCAATCAGCCCCAGCATTTT. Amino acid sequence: CSVLDSPYSNQPQHF.

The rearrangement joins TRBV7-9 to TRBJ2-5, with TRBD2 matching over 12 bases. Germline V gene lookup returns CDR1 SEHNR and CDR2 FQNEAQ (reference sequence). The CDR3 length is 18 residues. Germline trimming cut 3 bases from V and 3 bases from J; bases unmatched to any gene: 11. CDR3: CASSFRLAGVGGEETQYF. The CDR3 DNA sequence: TGTGCCAGCAGCTTCAGACTAGCGGGAGTCGGAGGAGAAGAGACCCAGTACTTC. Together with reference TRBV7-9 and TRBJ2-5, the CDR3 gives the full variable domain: DTGVSQNPRHKITKRGQNVTFRCDPISEHNRLYWYRQTLGQGPEFLTYFQNEAQLEKSRLLSDRFSAERPKGSFSTLEIQRTEQGDSAMYLCASSFRLAGVGGEETQYFGPGTRLLVL.

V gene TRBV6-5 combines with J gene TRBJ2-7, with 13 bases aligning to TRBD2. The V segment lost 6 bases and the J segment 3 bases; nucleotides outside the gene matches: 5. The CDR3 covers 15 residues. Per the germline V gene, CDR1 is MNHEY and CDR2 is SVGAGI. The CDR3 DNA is TGTGCCAGCAGGGGGGGACTAGCGGGGTTCTACGAGCAGTACTTC. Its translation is CASRGGLAGFYEQYF.

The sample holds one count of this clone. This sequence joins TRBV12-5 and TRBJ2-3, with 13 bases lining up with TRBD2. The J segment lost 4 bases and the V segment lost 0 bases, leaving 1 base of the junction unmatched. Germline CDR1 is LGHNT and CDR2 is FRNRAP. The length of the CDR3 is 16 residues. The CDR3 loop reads CASGLVGLAGADTQYF. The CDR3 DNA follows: TGTGCTAGTGGTTTGGTCGGACTAGCGGGAGCAGATACGCAGTATTTT. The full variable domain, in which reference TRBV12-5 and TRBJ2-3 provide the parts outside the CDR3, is DARVTQTPRHKVTEMGQEVTMRCQPILGHNTVFWYRQTMMQGLELLAYFRNRAPLDDSGMPKDRFSAEMPDATLATLKIQPSEPRDSAVYFCASGLVGLAGADTQYFGPGTRLTVL.

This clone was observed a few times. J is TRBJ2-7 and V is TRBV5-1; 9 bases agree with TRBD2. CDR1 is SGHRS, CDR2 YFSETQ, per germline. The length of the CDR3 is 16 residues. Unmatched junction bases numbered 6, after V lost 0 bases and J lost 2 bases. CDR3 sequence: CASSLDWAGGPYEQYF. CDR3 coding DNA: TGCGCCAGCAGCTTGGACTGGGCGGGAGGGCCCTACGAGCAGTACTTC.

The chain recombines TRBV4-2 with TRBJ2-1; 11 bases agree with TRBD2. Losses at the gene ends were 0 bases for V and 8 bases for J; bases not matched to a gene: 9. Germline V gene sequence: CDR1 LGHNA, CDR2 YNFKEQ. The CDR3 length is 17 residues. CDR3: CASSQELRLAGWDEQFF. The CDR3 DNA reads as TGTGCCAGCAGCCAAGAACTTCGACTAGCGGGATGGGATGAGCAGTTCTTC.

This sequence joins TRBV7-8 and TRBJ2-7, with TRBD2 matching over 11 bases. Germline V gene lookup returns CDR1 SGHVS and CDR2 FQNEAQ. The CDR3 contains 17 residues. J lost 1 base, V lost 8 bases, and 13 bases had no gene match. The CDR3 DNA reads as TGTGCCAGCCTGCGGGGAGGTAGCGGGAGGGAATCCTACGAGCAGTACTTC. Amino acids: CASLRGGSGRESYEQYF.

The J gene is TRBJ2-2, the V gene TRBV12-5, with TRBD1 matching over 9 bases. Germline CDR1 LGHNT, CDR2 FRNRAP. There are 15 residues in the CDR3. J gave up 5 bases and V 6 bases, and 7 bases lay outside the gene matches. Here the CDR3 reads CASGPQGAGTGELFF. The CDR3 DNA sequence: TGTGCTAGTGGCCCACAGGGGGCCGGGACCGGGGAGCTGTTTTTT.

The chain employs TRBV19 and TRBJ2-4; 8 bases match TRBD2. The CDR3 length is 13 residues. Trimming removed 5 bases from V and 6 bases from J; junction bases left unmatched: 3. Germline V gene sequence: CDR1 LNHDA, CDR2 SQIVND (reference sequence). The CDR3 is CASSPRGGNIQYF. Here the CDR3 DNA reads TGTGCCAGTAGTCCCCGGGGGGGAAACATTCAGTACTTC. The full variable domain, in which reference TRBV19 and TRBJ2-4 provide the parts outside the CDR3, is DGGITQSPKYLFRKEGQNVTLSCEQNLNHDAMYWYRQDPGQGLRLIYYSQIVNDFQKGDIAEGYSVSREKKESFPLTVTSAQKNPTAFYLCASSPRGGNIQYFGAGTRLSVL.

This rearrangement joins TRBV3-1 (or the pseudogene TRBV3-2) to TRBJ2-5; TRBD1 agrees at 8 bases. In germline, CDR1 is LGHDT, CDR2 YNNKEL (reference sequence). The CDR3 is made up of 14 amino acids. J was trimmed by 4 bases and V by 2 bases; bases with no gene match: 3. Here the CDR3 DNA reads TGTGCCAGCAGCCAACAGGGGGCCCGAGAGACCCAGTACTTC. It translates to CASSQQGARETQYF.

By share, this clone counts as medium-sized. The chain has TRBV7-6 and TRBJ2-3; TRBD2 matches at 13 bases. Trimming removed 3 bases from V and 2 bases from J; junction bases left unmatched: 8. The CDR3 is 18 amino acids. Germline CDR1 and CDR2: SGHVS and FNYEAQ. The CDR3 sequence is CASSLAGTSGEYTDTQYF. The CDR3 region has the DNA TGTGCCAGCAGCTTGGCCGGGACTAGCGGGGAATACACAGATACGCAGTATTTT.

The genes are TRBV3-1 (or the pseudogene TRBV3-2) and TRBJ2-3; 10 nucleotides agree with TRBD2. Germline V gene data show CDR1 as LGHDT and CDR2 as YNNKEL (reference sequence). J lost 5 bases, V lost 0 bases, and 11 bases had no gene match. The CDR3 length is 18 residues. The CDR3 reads CASSQDRASGSSRDTQYF. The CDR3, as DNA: TGTGCCAGCAGCCAAGACAGGGCTAGCGGGAGTTCTAGAGATACGCAGTATTTT.

For the CDR3, the DNA is TGTGCCAGCAGCCGACAGGGGGCCGGGGAGCTGTTTTTT. Encoded protein: CASSRQGAGELFF. This chain links TRBV6-2 or TRBV6-3 with TRBJ2-2, with 9 bases that match TRBD1. Germline CDR1 and CDR2: MNHEY and SVGEGT. The V and J ends lost 6 bases and 6 bases, in that order; junction bases with no gene match: 2. The CDR3 runs 13 residues.

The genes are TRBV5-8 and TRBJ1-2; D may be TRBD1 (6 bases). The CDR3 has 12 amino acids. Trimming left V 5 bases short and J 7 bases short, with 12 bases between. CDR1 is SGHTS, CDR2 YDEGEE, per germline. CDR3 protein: CASRTNRVGYTF. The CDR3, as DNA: TGTGCCAGCAGGACCAACAGGGTTGGCTACACCTTC. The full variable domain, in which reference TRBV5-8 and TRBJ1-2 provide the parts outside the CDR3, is EAGVTQSPTHLIKTRGQQATLRCSPISGHTSVYWYQQALGLGLQFLLWYDEGEERNRGNFPPRFSGRQFPNYSSELNVNALELEDSALYLCASRTNRVGYTFGSGTRLTVV.